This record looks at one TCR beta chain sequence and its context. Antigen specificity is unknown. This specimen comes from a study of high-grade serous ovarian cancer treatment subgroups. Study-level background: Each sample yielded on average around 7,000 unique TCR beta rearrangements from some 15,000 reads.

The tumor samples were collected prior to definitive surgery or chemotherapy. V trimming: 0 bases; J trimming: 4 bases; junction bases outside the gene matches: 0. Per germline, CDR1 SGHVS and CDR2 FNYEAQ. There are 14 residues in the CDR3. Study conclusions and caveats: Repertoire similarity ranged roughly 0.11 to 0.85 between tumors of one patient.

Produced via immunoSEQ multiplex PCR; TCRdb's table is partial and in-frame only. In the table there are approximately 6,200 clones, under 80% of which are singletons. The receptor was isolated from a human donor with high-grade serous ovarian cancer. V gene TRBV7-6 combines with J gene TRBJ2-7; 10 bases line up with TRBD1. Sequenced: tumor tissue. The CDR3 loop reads CASSLAGQGYEQYF. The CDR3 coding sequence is TGTGCCAGCAGCTTAGCGGGACAGGGGTACGAGCAGTACTTC. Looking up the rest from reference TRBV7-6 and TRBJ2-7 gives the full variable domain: GAGVSQSPRYKVTKRGQDVALRCDPISGHVSLYWYRQALGQGPEFLTYFNYEAQQDKSGLPNDRFSAERPEGSISTLTIQRTEQRDSAMYRCASSLAGQGYEQYFGPGTRLTVT.